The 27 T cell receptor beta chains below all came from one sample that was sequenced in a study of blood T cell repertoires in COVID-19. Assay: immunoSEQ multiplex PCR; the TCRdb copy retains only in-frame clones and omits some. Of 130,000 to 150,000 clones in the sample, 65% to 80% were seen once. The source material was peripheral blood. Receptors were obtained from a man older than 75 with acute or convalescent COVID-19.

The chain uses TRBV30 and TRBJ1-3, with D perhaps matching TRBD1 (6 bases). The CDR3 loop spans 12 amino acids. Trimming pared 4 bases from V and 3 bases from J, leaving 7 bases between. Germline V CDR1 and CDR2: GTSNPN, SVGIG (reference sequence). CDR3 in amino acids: CAWKQGGNTIYF. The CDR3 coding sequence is TGTGCCTGGAAACAGGGTGGAAACACCATATATTTT.

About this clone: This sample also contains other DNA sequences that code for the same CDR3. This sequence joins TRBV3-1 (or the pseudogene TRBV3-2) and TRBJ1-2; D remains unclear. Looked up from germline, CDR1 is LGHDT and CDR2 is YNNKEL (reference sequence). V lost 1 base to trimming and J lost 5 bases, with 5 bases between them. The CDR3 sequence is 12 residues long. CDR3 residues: CASSQAGYGYTF. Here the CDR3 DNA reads TGTGCCAGCAGCCAAGCAGGTTATGGCTACACCTTC.

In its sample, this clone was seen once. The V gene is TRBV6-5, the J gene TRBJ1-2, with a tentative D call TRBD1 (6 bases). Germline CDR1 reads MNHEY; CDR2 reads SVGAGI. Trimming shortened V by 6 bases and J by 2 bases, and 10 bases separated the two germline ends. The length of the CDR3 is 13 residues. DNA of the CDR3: TGTGCCAGCAGATGGACAGAGAACTATGGCTACACCTTC. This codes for CASRWTENYGYTF.

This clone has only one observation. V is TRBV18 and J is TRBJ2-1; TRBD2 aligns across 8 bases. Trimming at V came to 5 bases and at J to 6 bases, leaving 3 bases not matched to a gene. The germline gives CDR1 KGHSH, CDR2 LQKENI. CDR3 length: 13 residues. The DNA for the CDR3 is TGTGCCAGCTCATCGGGACTAGGCAATGAGCAGTTCTTC. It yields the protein CASSSGLGNEQFF.

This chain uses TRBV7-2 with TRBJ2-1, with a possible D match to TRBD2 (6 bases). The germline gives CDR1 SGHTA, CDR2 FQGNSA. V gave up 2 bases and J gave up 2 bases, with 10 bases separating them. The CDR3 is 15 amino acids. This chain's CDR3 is CASSLRRGTYNEQFF. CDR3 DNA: TGTGCCAGCAGCTTAAGGCGGGGAACCTACAATGAGCAGTTCTTC.

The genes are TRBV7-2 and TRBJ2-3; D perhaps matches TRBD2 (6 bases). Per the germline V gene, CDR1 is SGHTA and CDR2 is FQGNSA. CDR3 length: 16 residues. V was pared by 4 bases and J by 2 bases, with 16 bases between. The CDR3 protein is CASSSALGRITDTQYF. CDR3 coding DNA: TGTGCCAGCAGCTCCGCGTTGGGGAGGATCACAGATACGCAGTATTTT.

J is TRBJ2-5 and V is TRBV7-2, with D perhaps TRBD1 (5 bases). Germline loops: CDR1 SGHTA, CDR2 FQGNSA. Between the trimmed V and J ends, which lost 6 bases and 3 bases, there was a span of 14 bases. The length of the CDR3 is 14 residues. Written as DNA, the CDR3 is TGTGCCAGCAGGCTAGGTTGGGGCAAAGAGACCCAGTACTTC. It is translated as CASRLGWGKETQYF.

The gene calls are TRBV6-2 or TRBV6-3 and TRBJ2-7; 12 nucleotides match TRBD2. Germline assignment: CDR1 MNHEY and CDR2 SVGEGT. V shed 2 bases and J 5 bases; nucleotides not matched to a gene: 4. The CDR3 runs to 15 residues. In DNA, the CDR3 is TGTGCCAGCAGTTACACGACTAGCGGGGGCAACGAGCAGTACTTC. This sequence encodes CASSYTTSGGNEQYF.

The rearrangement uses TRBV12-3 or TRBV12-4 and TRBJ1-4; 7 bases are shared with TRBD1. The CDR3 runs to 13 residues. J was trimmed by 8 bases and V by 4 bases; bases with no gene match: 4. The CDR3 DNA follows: TGTGCCAGCAGTTACCGACAGGGAGAAAAACTGTTTTTT. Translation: CASSYRQGEKLFF.

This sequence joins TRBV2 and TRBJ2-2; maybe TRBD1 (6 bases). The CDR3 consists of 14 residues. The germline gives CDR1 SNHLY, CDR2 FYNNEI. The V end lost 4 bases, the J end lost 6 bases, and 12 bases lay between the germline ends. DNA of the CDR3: TGTGCCAGCAGTGGGAACAGGGCCCCCGGGGAGCTGTTTTTT. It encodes CASSGNRAPGELFF.

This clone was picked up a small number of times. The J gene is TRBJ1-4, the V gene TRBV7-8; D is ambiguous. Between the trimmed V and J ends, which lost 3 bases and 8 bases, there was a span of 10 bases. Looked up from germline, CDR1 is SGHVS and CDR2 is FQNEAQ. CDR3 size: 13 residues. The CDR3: CASSLGRHEKLFF. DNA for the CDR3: TGTGCCAGCAGCTTGGGGAGGCACGAAAAACTGTTTTTT.

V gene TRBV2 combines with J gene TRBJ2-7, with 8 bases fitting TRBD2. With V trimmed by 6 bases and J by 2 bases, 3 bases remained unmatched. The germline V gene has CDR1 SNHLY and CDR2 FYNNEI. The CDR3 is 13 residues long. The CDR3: CASSTGGAYEQYF. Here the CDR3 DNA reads TGTGCCAGCAGCACCGGGGGGGCCTACGAGCAGTACTTC.

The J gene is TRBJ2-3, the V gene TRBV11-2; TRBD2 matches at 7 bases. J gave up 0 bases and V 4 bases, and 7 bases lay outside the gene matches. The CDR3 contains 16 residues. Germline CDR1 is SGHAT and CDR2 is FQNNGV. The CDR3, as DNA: TGTGCCAGCAGCTCCGGTAAGCGGGGTAGCACAGATACGCAGTATTTT. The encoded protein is CASSSGKRGSTDTQYF.

CDR3 nucleotides: TGTGCCAGTTGCAGGGGGCTCCCAGAGACCCAGTACTTC. It yields the protein CASCRGLPETQYF. The V and J genes are TRBV6-6 and TRBJ2-5, with TRBD1 matching over 8 bases. This CDR3 is built from 13 residues. Trimming at V came to 9 bases and at J to 4 bases, leaving 7 bases not matched to a gene. Germline loops: CDR1 MNHNY, CDR2 SVGAGI (reference sequence).

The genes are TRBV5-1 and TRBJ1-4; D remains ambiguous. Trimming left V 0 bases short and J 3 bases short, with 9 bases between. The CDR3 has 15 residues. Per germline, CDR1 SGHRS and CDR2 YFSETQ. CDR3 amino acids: CASSLGGKPNEKLFF. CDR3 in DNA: TGCGCCAGCAGCTTGGGTGGCAAACCTAATGAAAAACTGTTTTTT.

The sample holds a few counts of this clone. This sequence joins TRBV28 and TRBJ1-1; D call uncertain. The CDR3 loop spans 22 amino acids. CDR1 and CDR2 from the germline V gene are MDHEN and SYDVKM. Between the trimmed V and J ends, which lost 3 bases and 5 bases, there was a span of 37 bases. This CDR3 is CASSFTFGLALRANGTRTEAFF. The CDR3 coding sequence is TGTGCCAGCAGTTTTACGTTTGGACTCGCCCTAAGGGCCAACGGAACTAGGACTGAAGCTTTCTTT.

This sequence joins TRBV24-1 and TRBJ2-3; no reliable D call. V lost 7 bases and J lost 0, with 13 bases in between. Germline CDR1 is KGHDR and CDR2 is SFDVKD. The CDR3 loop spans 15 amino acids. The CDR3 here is CATSGRQISTDTQYF. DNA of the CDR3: TGTGCCACCAGCGGAAGACAAATAAGCACAGATACGCAGTATTTT.

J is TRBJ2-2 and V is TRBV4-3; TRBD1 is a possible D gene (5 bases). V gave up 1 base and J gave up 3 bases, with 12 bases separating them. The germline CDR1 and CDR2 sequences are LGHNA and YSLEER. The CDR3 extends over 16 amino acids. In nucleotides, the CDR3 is TGCGCCAGCAGCCAAGGTCTCCAGGGCCACACCGGGGAGCTGTTTTTT. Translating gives CASSQGLQGHTGELFF.

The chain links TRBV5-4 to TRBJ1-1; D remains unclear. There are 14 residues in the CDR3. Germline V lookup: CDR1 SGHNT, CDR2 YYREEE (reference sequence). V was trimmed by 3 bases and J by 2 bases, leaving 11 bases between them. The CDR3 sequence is CASSSGAVNTEAFF. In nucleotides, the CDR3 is TGTGCCAGCAGCTCGGGAGCGGTAAACACTGAAGCTTTCTTT.

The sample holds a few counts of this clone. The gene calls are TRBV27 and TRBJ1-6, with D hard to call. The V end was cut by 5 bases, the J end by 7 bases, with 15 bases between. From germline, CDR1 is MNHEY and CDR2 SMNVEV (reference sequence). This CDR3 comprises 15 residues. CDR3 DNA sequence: TGTGCCAGCAGTCCCGAGACAAGAATAAATTCACCCCTCCACTTT. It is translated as CASSPETRINSPLHF.

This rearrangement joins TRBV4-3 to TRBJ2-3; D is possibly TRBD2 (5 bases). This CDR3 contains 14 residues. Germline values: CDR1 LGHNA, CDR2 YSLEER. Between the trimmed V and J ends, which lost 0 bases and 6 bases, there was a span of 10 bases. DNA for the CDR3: TGCGCCAGCAGCCAAGAGGGGATAGCGGATACGCAGTATTTT. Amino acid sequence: CASSQEGIADTQYF.

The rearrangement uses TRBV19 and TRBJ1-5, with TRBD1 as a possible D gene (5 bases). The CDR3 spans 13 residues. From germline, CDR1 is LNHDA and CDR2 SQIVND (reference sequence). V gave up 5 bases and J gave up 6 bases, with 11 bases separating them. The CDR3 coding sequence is TGTGCCAGTAGTCAGGGTAGTACTCAGCCCCAGCATTTT. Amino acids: CASSQGSTQPQHF.

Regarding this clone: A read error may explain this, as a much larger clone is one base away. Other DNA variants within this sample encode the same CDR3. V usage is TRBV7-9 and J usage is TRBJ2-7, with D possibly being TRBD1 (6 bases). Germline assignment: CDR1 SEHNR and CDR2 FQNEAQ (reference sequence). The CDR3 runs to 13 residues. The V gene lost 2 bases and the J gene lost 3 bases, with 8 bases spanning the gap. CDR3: CASSLSGDYEQYF. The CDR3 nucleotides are TGTGCCAGCAGCTTATCAGGGGACTACGAGCAGTACTTC.

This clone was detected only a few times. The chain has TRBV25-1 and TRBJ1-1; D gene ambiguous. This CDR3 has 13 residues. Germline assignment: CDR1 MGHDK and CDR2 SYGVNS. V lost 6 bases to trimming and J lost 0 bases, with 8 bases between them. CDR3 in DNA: TGTGCCAGCAGAGACTCATTGAACACTGAAGCTTTCTTT. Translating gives CASRDSLNTEAFF.

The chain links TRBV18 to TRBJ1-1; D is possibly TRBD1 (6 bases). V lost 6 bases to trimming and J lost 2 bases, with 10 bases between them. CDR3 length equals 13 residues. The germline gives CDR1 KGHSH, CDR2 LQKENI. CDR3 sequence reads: CASSPGHNTEAFF. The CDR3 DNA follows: TGTGCCAGCTCGCCGGGACACAACACTGAAGCTTTCTTT.

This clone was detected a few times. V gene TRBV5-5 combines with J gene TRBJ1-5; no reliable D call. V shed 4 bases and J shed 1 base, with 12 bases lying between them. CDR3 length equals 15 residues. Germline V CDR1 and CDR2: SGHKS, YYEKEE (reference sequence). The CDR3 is CASSPPGSSNQPQHF. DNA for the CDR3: TGTGCCAGCAGCCCCCCAGGCTCAAGCAATCAGCCCCAGCATTTT.

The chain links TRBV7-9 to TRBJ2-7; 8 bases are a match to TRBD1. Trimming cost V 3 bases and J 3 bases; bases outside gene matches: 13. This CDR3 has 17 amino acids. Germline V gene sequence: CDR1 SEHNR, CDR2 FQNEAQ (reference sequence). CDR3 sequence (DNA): TGTGCCAGCAGCTTTACTTACACAGGGGGAGGCTACTACGAGCAGTACTTC. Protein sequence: CASSFTYTGGGYYEQYF.